These 15 T cell receptor beta chains originate from one sample sequenced in a study of cytomegalovirus exposure and HLA in healthy donors. PCR employed 60 Vbeta and 13 Jbeta primers. Generated by immunoSEQ multiplex PCR, the TCRdb table keeps only in-frame clones and is missing some. The table lists about 110,000 clones, approximately 71% of them singletons. The sequenced sample consisted of PBMCs. These receptors were obtained from a woman between 70 and 85 years old in good health and CMV-seropositive.

The gene calls are TRBV30 and TRBJ1-6; 9 bases fit TRBD1. This CDR3 has 13 residues. V trimming: 8 bases; J trimming: 9 bases; junction bases outside the gene matches: 8. The V gene's germline CDR1 is GTSNPN and CDR2 SVGIG (reference sequence). The CDR3 protein is CALKEQGASPLHF. CDR3 nucleotide sequence: TGTGCCCTTAAAGAACAGGGGGCTTCACCCCTCCACTTT.

This clone came up a few times. V usage is TRBV27 and J usage is TRBJ2-1; 11 bases fit TRBD1. V trimming: 6 bases; J trimming: 7 bases; junction bases outside the gene matches: 8. The CDR3 is 15 amino acids. Germline-derived CDR1 and CDR2 are MNHEY and SMNVEV (reference sequence). The CDR3 is CASSIPGQGGNEQFF. The CDR3, as DNA: TGTGCCAGCAGCATTCCGGGACAGGGGGGAAATGAGCAGTTCTTC.

This clone came up a few times. CDR3 bases: TGTGCCAGCAGTTCCGTCGGGTACGAGCAGTACTTC. It is translated as CASSSVGYEQYF. The chain carries TRBV27 and TRBJ2-7, with no clear D. This CDR3 comprises 12 residues. V dropped 4 bases and J dropped 4 bases, with 8 bases sitting between them. Per germline, CDR1 MNHEY and CDR2 SMNVEV (reference sequence).

This rearrangement joins TRBV9 to TRBJ2-3, with 14 positions matching TRBD2. This CDR3 region has 16 residues. The J segment lost 6 bases and the V segment lost 0 bases, leaving 3 bases of the junction unmatched. CDR1 and CDR2 from the germline V gene are SGDLS and YYNGEE. The CDR3 spells CASSVGTSGGQDTQYF. As DNA, the CDR3 is TGTGCCAGCAGCGTAGGGACTAGCGGGGGGCAGGATACGCAGTATTTT.

The V and J genes are TRBV5-4 and TRBJ1-2; 7 nucleotides align to TRBD1. The CDR3 is made up of 14 amino acids. J lost 7 bases, V lost 4 bases, and 10 bases had no gene match. Germline values: CDR1 SGHNT, CDR2 YYREEE (reference sequence). The CDR3 nucleotides are TGTGCCAGCAGCCCGGGGGCCCCAGGGGGTGGCTACACCTTC. Its translation: CASSPGAPGGGYTF.

The chain is built from TRBV6-1 and TRBJ2-1; D uncertain. Germline CDR1 is MNHNS and CDR2 is SASEGT. The CDR3 contains 12 residues. V shed 11 bases and J shed 1 base, with 9 bases lying between them. CDR3 DNA sequence: TGTGCCTCACAGCTTTCCTACAATGAGCAGTTCTTC. Its translation is CASQLSYNEQFF.

This clone was observed a few times. The genes are TRBV4-1 and TRBJ2-2; D might be TRBD1 (5 bases). The germline V gene has CDR1 MGHRA and CDR2 YSYEKL. The CDR3 loop spans 16 amino acids. Trimming removed 3 bases from V and 1 base from J, with 12 bases in between. CDR3 loop: CASSQEPGQNTGELFF. DNA of the CDR3: TGCGCCAGCAGCCAGGAACCTGGACAGAACACCGGGGAGCTGTTTTTT.

The V and J genes are TRBV10-3 and TRBJ2-3; maybe TRBD1 (5 bases). V was cut by 6 bases and J by 0 bases, with 10 bases left in between. CDR3 length: 14 residues. Germline CDR1 reads ENHRY; CDR2 reads SYGVKD. CDR3 sequence reads: CAIRARESTDTQYF. The CDR3 DNA sequence: TGTGCCATCAGGGCCAGGGAAAGCACAGATACGCAGTATTTT.

The V call is TRBV30, the J call TRBJ2-1; 7 nucleotides align to TRBD1. With 5 bases clipped from V and 5 bases from J, the junction kept 15 bases outside the gene matches. This CDR3 comprises 16 residues. Germline CDR1 reads GTSNPN; CDR2 reads SVGIG (reference sequence). CDR3 in DNA: TGTGCCTGGTACAAGGGGGCCCATCATCTCCACAATGAGCAGTTCTTC. The encoded protein is CAWYKGAHHLHNEQFF.

This clone was found a few times. The genes are TRBV7-8 and TRBJ2-2; 9 bases are shared with TRBD2. CDR3 length: 18 amino acids. Losses at the gene ends were 5 bases for V and 5 bases for J; bases not matched to a gene: 15. CDR1 is SGHVS and CDR2 is FQNEAQ in the germline V gene. CDR3 in amino acids: CASSNHLLAGRETGELFF. Here the CDR3 DNA reads TGTGCCAGCAGCAACCATCTTCTAGCGGGGCGTGAGACCGGGGAGCTGTTTTTT.

The rearrangement uses TRBV30 and TRBJ2-7; D gene ambiguous. Trimming removed 2 bases from V and 3 bases from J, with 5 bases in between. Germline-derived CDR1 and CDR2 are GTSNPN and SVGIG (reference sequence). The CDR3 consists of 11 residues. CDR3 nucleotide sequence: TGTGCCTGGAGTATACACTACGAGCAGTACTTC. Translating it yields CAWSIHYEQYF.

The CDR3 spells CAWSLNTEAFF. The DNA of the CDR3 is TGTGCCTGGAGTCTCAACACTGAAGCTTTCTTT. The chain joins TRBV30 to TRBJ1-1; D not certain. V lost 2 bases and J 2 bases, leaving 3 bases between the germline ends. The CDR3 runs to 11 residues. CDR1 GTSNPN and CDR2 SVGIG come from the germline V gene (reference sequence).

V gene TRBV4-3 combines with J gene TRBJ2-1, with 11 bases fitting TRBD2. Germline CDR1 is LGHNA and CDR2 is YSLEER. This CDR3 has 16 amino acids. V shed 1 base and J 9 bases; nucleotides not matched to a gene: 8. The CDR3 protein is CASSQGRLAGLGEQFF. CDR3 in DNA: TGCGCCAGCAGCCAAGGGAGACTAGCGGGGCTGGGTGAGCAGTTCTTC.

This clone was detected only a few times. The chain recombines TRBV5-1 with TRBJ1-2; no definite D call. Trimming took off 2 bases at V and 3 bases at J, with 17 bases between the two ends. CDR1 is SGHRS and CDR2 is YFSETQ in the germline V gene. The CDR3 runs to 16 residues. CDR3 DNA sequence: TGCGCCAGCAGCTTTCCGGAAGGATCGGAGGACTATGGCTACACCTTC. Translated: CASSFPEGSEDYGYTF.

The chain uses TRBV25-1 and TRBJ1-2; 7 bases map to TRBD1. This CDR3 has 12 amino acids. Germline values: CDR1 MGHDK, CDR2 SYGVNS. Trimming cost V 10 bases and J 6 bases; bases outside gene matches: 8. In DNA form, the CDR3 reads TGTGCCATGGGGGGACAGATAGATGGCTACACCTTC. Amino acid sequence: CAMGGQIDGYTF.